This T cell receptor beta chain was recovered during a study of T-cell memory formation after mild COVID-19. TCRdb redid the calling of the 5' RACE reads with MiXCR, one entry per CDR3 protein. The sample contains 280,000 or so distinct CDR3 sequences, around 8% of which appear only once. There are 13 residues in the CDR3. V shed 7 bases and J shed 0 bases, with 10 bases lying between them. From germline, CDR1 is DFQATT and CDR2 SNEGSKA (reference sequence). This clonotype was detected many times. Its antigen is still unknown. Study results and limitations: Clones that contracted from day 15 to 85 were balanced CD4/CD8, while later expanders leaned CD4+.

This TCR derives from a man younger than 35 who had mild COVID-19 (a few samples of this study predate the infection). Cell type and time point are not known. The material sequenced was PBMCs or a T cell subset sorted from them (not recorded which). This chain uses TRBV20-1 with TRBJ2-1, with D perhaps matching TRBD2 (5 bases). The CDR3 bases are TGCAGTGGCCGAGGGTACTCCTACAATGAGCAGTTCTTC. It is translated as CSGRGYSYNEQFF.